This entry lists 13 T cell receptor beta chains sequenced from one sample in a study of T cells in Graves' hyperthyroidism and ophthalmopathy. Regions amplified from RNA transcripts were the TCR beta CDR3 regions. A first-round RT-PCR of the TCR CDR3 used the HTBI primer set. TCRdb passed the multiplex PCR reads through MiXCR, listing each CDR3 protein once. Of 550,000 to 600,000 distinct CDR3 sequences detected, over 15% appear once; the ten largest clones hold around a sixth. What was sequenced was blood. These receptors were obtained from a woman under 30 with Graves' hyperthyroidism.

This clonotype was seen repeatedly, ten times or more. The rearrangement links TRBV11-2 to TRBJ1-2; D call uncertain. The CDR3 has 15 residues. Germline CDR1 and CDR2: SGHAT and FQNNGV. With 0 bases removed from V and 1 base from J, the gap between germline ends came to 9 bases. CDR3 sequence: CASSLERRINYGYTF. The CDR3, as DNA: TGTGCCAGCAGCTTAGAGAGGCGGATTAACTATGGCTACACCTTC.

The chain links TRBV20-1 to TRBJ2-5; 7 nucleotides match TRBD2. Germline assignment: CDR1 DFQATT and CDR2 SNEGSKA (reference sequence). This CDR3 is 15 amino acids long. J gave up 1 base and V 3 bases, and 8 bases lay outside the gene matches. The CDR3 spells CSARLGGGLQETQYF. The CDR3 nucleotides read TGCAGTGCTAGGCTCGGCGGGGGACTCCAAGAGACCCAGTACTTC.

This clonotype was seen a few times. The CDR3, as DNA: TGCAGTGCTAGAGCACCAAATTTGGGGGTCGATCAGCCCCAGCATTTT. Protein sequence: CSARAPNLGVDQPQHF. The chain is built from TRBV20-1 and TRBJ1-5; D is possibly TRBD1 (5 bases). The germline V and J ends were trimmed by 1 base and 5 bases, with 18 bases remaining between them. This CDR3 has 16 amino acids. The V gene's germline CDR1 is DFQATT and CDR2 SNEGSKA (reference sequence).

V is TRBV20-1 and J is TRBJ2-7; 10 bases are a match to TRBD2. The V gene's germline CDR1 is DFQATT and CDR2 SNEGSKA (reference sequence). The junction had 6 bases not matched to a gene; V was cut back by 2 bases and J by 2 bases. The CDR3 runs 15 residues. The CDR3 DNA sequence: TGCAGTGCTAGATCTAGCGGGAGATGGGCCTACGAGCAGTACTTC. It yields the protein CSARSSGRWAYEQYF.

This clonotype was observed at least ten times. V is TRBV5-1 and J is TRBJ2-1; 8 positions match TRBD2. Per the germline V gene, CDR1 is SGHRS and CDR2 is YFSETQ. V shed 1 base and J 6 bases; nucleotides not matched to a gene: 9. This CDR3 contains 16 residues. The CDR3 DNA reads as TGCGCCAGCAGCTTGAGGACCGGGAGGGCCGCCAATGAGCAGTTCTTC. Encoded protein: CASSLRTGRAANEQFF.

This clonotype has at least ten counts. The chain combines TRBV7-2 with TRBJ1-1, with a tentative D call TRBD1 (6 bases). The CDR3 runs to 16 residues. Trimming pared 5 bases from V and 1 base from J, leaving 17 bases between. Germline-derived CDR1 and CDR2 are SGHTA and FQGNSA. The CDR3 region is CASSPVGGRWNTEAFF. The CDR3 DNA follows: TGTGCCAGCAGCCCTGTCGGGGGGCGTTGGAACACTGAAGCTTTCTTT.

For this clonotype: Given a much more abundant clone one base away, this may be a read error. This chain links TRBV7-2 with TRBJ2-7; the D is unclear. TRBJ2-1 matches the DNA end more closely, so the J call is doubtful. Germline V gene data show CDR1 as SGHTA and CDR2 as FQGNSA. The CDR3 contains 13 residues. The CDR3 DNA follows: TGTGCCAGCAGCTTAGATCCGGTCTACGAGCAGTTCTTC. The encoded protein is CASSLDPVYEQFF.

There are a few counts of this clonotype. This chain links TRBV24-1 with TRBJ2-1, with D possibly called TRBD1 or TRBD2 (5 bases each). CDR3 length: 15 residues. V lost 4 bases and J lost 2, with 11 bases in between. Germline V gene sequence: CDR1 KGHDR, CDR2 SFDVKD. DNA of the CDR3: TGTGCCACCAGTGACGCCGGGACCACCTACAATGAGCAGTTCTTC. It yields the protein CATSDAGTTYNEQFF.

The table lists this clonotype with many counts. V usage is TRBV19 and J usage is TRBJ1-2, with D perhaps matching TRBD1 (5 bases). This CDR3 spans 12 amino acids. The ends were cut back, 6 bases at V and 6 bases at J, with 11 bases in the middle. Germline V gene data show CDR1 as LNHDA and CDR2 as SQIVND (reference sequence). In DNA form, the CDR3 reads TGTGCCAGTAGCGGCGGAGGGGATGGCTACACCTTC. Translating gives CASSGGGDGYTF.

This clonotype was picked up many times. The CDR3, as DNA: TGTGCCACCAGTACGGAGGACATCACAGATACGCAGTATTTT. Encoded protein: CATSTEDITDTQYF. V usage is TRBV24-1 and J usage is TRBJ2-3; D might be TRBD1 or TRBD2, each matching 5 bases. This CDR3 comprises 14 residues. Germline lookup yields CDR1 KGHDR and CDR2 SFDVKD. The ends were cut back, 6 bases at V and 2 bases at J, with 11 bases in the middle.

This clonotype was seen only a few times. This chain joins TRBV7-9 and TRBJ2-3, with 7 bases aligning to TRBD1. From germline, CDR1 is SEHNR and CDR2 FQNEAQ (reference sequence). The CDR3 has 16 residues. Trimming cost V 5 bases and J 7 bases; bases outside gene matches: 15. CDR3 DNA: TGTGCCAGCAGCCAAACAGGGGACCTTTATGCATATACGCAGTATTTT. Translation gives CASSQTGDLYAYTQYF.

The DNA of the CDR3 is TGTGCCAGCGGGGGGGGGGGCACAGATACGCAGTATTTT. This sequence encodes CASGGGGTDTQYF. V and J are TRBV2 and TRBJ2-3; 7 positions match TRBD2. CDR3 length: 13 residues. Germline trimming cut 8 bases from V and 1 base from J; bases unmatched to any gene: 3. Germline V gene data show CDR1 as SNHLY and CDR2 as FYNNEI.

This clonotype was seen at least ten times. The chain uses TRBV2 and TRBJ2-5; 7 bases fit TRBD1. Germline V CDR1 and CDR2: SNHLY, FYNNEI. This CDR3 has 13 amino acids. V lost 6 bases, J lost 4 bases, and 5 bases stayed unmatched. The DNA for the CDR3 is TGTGCCAGCAGCCCGACAGGGACAGAGACCCAGTACTTC. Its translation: CASSPTGTETQYF.